Listed here are 25 T cell receptor beta chains from one sample, sequenced in a study of blood T cell repertoires in COVID-19. The protocol was immunoSEQ multiplex PCR, while the TCRdb copy is restricted to in-frame clones and leaves out a portion. The table includes roughly 200,000 clones, approximately 86% detected once. The sequenced sample consisted of peripheral blood. Receptor source: a man aged 55 to 70 with acute or convalescent COVID-19.

CDR3 sequence reads: CASRGGSNQPQHF. CDR3 bases: TGTGCCAGCCGCGGGGGTAGCAATCAGCCCCAGCATTTT. This chain joins TRBV6-5 and TRBJ1-5, with D maybe TRBD1 (5 bases). This CDR3 region has 13 residues. The V and J ends lost 8 bases and 0 bases respectively, with 8 bases between them. CDR1 is MNHEY and CDR2 is SVGAGI in the germline V gene.

This chain joins TRBV2 and TRBJ2-3; 9 bases line up with TRBD2. This CDR3 is 15 amino acids long. V shed 4 bases and J 3 bases; nucleotides not matched to a gene: 5. Germline V lookup: CDR1 SNHLY, CDR2 FYNNEI. CDR3 sequence reads: CASSVGLAGTDTQYF. CDR3 DNA: TGTGCCAGCAGTGTAGGTCTAGCGGGGACAGATACGCAGTATTTT.

This rearrangement joins TRBV2 to TRBJ1-2; D is uncertain. Germline V gene sequence: CDR1 SNHLY, CDR2 FYNNEI. The CDR3 runs to 14 residues. Between the trimmed V and J ends, which lost 7 bases and 8 bases, there was a span of 20 bases. Here the CDR3 DNA reads TGTGCCAGCATTCCCGTGAGGGCCACAAAAGGCTACACCTTC. Translating it yields CASIPVRATKGYTF.

The chain links TRBV29-1 to TRBJ2-7, with 7 nucleotides matching TRBD1. J lost 4 bases, V lost 5 bases, and 11 bases had no gene match. There are 14 residues in the CDR3. Germline assignment: CDR1 SQVTM and CDR2 ANQGSEA. DNA of the CDR3: TGCAGCGTTACCCTGACAGGGTTGTGGTACGAGCAGTACTTC. It translates to CSVTLTGLWYEQYF.

The chain links TRBV4-1 to TRBJ2-7, with a tentative D call TRBD2 (6 bases). The CDR3 runs 16 residues. Germline CDR1 is MGHRA and CDR2 is YSYEKL. The ends were cut back, 1 base at V and 0 bases at J, with 13 bases in the middle. The CDR3 DNA reads TGCGCCAGCAGCCAAGTGGGTCCCGGGAGCTCCTACGAGCAGTACTTC. Protein: CASSQVGPGSSYEQYF.

This clone was observed once. The CDR3 sequence is CASSTIAGGPGDTQYF. The CDR3 DNA follows: TGTGCCAGCTCAACAATAGCGGGGGGGCCCGGAGATACGCAGTATTTT. The chain carries TRBV18 and TRBJ2-3, with 11 bases matching TRBD2. The germline CDR1 and CDR2 sequences are KGHSH and LQKENI. There are 16 residues in the CDR3. The V segment lost 5 bases and the J segment 5 bases; nucleotides outside the gene matches: 9. The full variable domain, with the rest looked up from reference TRBV18 and TRBJ2-3, is NAGVMQNPRHLVRRRGQEARLRCSPMKGHSHVYWYRQLPEEGLKFMVYLQKENIIDESGMPKERFSAEFPKEGPSILRIQQVVRGDSAAYFCASSTIAGGPGDTQYFGPGTRLTVL.

The V and J genes are TRBV7-9 and TRBJ2-7; the D gene is possibly TRBD1 (6 bases). CDR1 is SEHNR, CDR2 FQNEAQ, per germline (reference sequence). V shed 4 bases and J shed 6 bases, with 13 bases lying between them. CDR3 size: 13 residues. DNA of the CDR3: TGTGCCAGCAGCTCCTTGGGGGCGGGCGAGCAGTACTTC. Its protein product is CASSSLGAGEQYF.

The rearrangement joins TRBV19 to TRBJ1-1, with 7 bases that match TRBD1. Germline lookup yields CDR1 LNHDA and CDR2 SQIVND (reference sequence). With 6 bases clipped from V and 4 bases from J, the junction kept 5 bases outside the gene matches. The CDR3 loop spans 13 amino acids. The DNA of the CDR3 is TGTGCCAGTAGCCCGACAGGGAGCACTGAAGCTTTCTTT. Translating gives CASSPTGSTEAFF.

V is TRBV15 and J is TRBJ2-2, with 8 bases identical to TRBD2. With V trimmed by 0 bases and J by 1 base, 10 bases remained unmatched. The CDR3 has 19 residues. The germline V gene encodes CDR1 LNHNV and CDR2 YYDKDF (reference sequence). DNA for the CDR3: TGTGCCACCAGCAGAGATTCGTCTAGCGGGTTCATGAACACCGGGGAGCTGTTTTTT. Protein sequence: CATSRDSSSGFMNTGELFF.

The chain combines TRBV6-6 with TRBJ1-3; D may be TRBD1 (5 bases). The germline V gene encodes CDR1 MNHNY and CDR2 SVGAGI (reference sequence). This CDR3 comprises 16 residues. V was shortened by 0 bases and J by 1 base, with 10 bases between the two germline ends. The CDR3 DNA is TGTGCCAGCAGTTACTCTACAGGTTTTTCTGGAAACACCATATATTTT. This sequence encodes CASSYSTGFSGNTIYF.

This clone occurred a few times. The chain recombines TRBV11-2 with TRBJ2-7; TRBD1 matches at 9 bases. This CDR3 is 14 amino acids long. Germline CDR1 is SGHAT and CDR2 is FQNNGV. Losses at the gene ends were 5 bases for V and 6 bases for J; bases not matched to a gene: 8. The CDR3 here is CASSPGQGRPEQYF. CDR3 nucleotide sequence: TGTGCCAGCAGCCCCGGACAGGGGCGTCCCGAGCAGTACTTC.

The chain couples TRBV5-1 to TRBJ2-2; TRBD2 matches 13 bases. The germline V gene encodes CDR1 SGHRS and CDR2 YFSETQ. This CDR3 contains 17 residues. V was pared by 3 bases and J by 6 bases, with 8 bases of the junction left unmatched. The CDR3 loop is CASSWRGLAGQAGELFF. The CDR3, as DNA: TGCGCCAGCAGCTGGCGGGGACTAGCGGGGCAGGCCGGGGAGCTGTTTTTT.

The genes are TRBV16 and TRBJ1-2; weak D call: TRBD1 (5 bases). Germline loops: CDR1 KGHSY, CDR2 FQNENV. The CDR3 runs 14 residues. With 0 bases removed from V and 4 bases from J, the gap between germline ends came to 9 bases. The chain's CDR3 is CASSQSPGIYGYTF. The CDR3 DNA reads TGTGCCAGCAGCCAATCCCCAGGGATCTATGGCTACACCTTC.

This clone was detected only once. The chain links TRBV18 to TRBJ2-2, with 8 bases aligning to TRBD1. The CDR3 is made up of 15 amino acids. Germline V gene data show CDR1 as KGHSH and CDR2 as LQKENI. V dropped 3 bases and J dropped 6; count of bases not matched to a gene: 6. In DNA form, the CDR3 reads TGTGCCAGCTCACCCCAGGGGGCGACAGCCGGGGAGCTGTTTTTT. It yields the protein CASSPQGATAGELFF.

This chain uses TRBV5-1 with TRBJ1-5, with TRBD1 matching 7 bases. The CDR3 loop spans 15 amino acids. Looked up from germline, CDR1 is SGHRS and CDR2 is YFSETQ. The junction had 4 bases not matched to a gene; V was cut back by 4 bases and J by 0 bases. The CDR3 loop is CASSVGTASNQPQHF. CDR3 nucleotides: TGCGCCAGCAGCGTCGGGACAGCTAGCAATCAGCCCCAGCATTTT.

This clone occurred once. The chain links TRBV9 to TRBJ1-1, with unresolved D. Germline CDR1 and CDR2: SGDLS and YYNGEE. The V end lost 0 bases, the J end lost 5 bases, and 17 bases lay between the germline ends. This CDR3 has 16 amino acids. The CDR3 is CASSVVSRLPGTEAFF. CDR3 DNA sequence: TGTGCCAGCAGCGTAGTATCTCGGCTCCCGGGGACTGAAGCTTTCTTT. Complete variable domain (other parts from reference TRBV9 and TRBJ1-1): DSGVTQTPKHLITATGQRVTLRCSPRSGDLSVYWYQQSLDQGLQFLIQYYNGEERAKGNILERFSAQQFPDLHSELNLSSLELGDSALYFCASSVVSRLPGTEAFFGQGTRLTVV.

The chain employs TRBV19 and TRBJ2-5; D is unclear. Germline V lookup: CDR1 LNHDA, CDR2 SQIVND (reference sequence). This CDR3 spans 13 amino acids. V gave up 3 bases and J gave up 0 bases, with 5 bases separating them. This chain's CDR3 is CASSISNQETQYF. The DNA of the CDR3 is TGTGCCAGTAGTATTTCCAACCAAGAGACCCAGTACTTC.

V usage is TRBV9 and J usage is TRBJ2-5; 8 nucleotides agree with TRBD2. Germline trimming cut 4 bases from V and 4 bases from J; bases unmatched to any gene: 12. The CDR3 consists of 16 residues. CDR1 and CDR2 (germline): SGDLS, YYNGEE. The CDR3 here is CASSYSGGRVGETQYF. In DNA, the CDR3 is TGTGCCAGCAGCTACAGCGGGGGAAGGGTTGGAGAGACCCAGTACTTC.

This chain uses TRBV28 with TRBJ1-3, with 8 positions matching TRBD1. The CDR3 totals 15 residues. Per the germline V gene, CDR1 is MDHEN and CDR2 is SYDVKM. J lost 5 bases, V lost 5 bases, and 8 bases had no gene match. For the CDR3, the DNA is TGTGCCAGCAGTCCCGCAGGGGGCAGAAGAAACACCATATATTTT. Translation: CASSPAGGRRNTIYF.

This rearrangement joins TRBV7-9 to TRBJ1-2, with no clear D. The germline V gene encodes CDR1 SEHNR and CDR2 FQNEAQ (reference sequence). V was clipped by 5 bases and J by 7 bases, with 20 bases between them. The CDR3 is 15 amino acids. The CDR3 nucleotides read TGTGCCAGCAGCCAACGGACTAGCGGCTGGGGTGGCTACACCTTC. Amino acid sequence: CASSQRTSGWGGYTF.

This chain joins TRBV2 and TRBJ2-1; D may be TRBD1 (6 bases). Germline lookup yields CDR1 SNHLY and CDR2 FYNNEI. The CDR3 extends over 17 amino acids. V was cut by 2 bases and J by 0 bases, with 14 bases left in between. CDR3: CASSETGQPSSYNEQFF. CDR3 DNA sequence: TGTGCCAGCAGTGAAACCGGACAGCCAAGCTCCTACAATGAGCAGTTCTTC.

This sequence joins TRBV29-1 and TRBJ1-1, with D hard to call. This CDR3 spans 11 amino acids. V dropped 1 base and J dropped 9 bases, with 9 bases sitting between them. Germline V gene lookup returns CDR1 SQVTM and CDR2 ANQGSEA. As DNA, the CDR3 is TGCAGCGTTGAAGGGGGAGATAAAGCTTTCTTT. Amino acids: CSVEGGDKAFF.

The rearrangement joins TRBV4-3 to TRBJ1-3, with a tentative D call TRBD1 (5 bases). The germline V and J ends were trimmed by 0 bases and 3 bases, with 18 bases remaining between them. The V gene's germline CDR1 is LGHNA and CDR2 YSLEER. The CDR3 length is 18 residues. CDR3 protein: CASSQERFSGGGGNTIYF. CDR3 in DNA: TGCGCCAGCAGCCAAGAACGTTTTTCGGGGGGTGGTGGAAACACCATATATTTT.

The gene calls are TRBV6-6 and TRBJ2-7; the match to TRBD1 covers 10 bases. With V trimmed by 5 bases and J by 6 bases, 10 bases remained unmatched. This CDR3 has 15 amino acids. The germline CDR1 and CDR2 sequences are MNHNY and SVGAGI (reference sequence). This chain's CDR3 is CASSRPRTGGPEQYF. In DNA, the CDR3 is TGTGCCAGCAGTCGACCCCGGACAGGGGGTCCCGAGCAGTACTTC.

The genes are TRBV7-2 and TRBJ2-3, with 7 bases aligning to TRBD2. V gave up 0 bases and J gave up 1 base; unmatched junction bases: 16. The CDR3 runs 20 residues. Germline assignment: CDR1 SGHTA and CDR2 FQGNSA. This CDR3 reads CASSLAYSGDAQSGTDTQYF. The CDR3 DNA reads as TGTGCCAGCAGCTTAGCGTACAGCGGGGACGCCCAGTCAGGCACAGATACGCAGTATTTT.